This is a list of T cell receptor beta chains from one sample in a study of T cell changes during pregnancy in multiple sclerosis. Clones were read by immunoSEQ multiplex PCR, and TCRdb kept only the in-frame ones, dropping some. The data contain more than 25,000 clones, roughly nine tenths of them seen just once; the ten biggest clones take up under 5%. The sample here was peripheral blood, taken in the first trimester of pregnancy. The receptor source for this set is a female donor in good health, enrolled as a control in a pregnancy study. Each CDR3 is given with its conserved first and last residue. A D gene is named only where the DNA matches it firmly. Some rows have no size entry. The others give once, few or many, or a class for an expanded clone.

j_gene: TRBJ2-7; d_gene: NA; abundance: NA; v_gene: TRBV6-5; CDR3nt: TGTGCCAGCAGTCCTACAGCGGGCCCTAAATTGAACTTC; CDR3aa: CASSPTAGPKLNF
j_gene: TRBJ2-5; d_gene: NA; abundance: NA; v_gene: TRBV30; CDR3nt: TGTGCCTGGAGTGTACTGGCAGGGGAGACCCAGTACTTC; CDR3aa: CAWSVLAGETQYF
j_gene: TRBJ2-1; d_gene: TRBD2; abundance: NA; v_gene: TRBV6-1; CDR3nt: TGTGCCAGCAGCGCGACTAGCGGGGGTCTTAGGGAGCAGTTCTTC; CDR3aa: CASSATSGGLREQFF
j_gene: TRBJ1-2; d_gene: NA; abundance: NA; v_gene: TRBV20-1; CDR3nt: TGCAGCGCTAGGGCCTATGGCTACACCTTC; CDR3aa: CSARAYGYTF
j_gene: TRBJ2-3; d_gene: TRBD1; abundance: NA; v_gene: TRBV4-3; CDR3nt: TGCGCCAGCAGCCACGGGACAGGGGCGGGCGATACGCAGTATTTT; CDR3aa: CASSHGTGAGDTQYF
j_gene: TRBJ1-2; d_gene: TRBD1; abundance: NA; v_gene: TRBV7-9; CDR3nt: TGTGCCAGCAGCTTCCCCGGGACAGGGTATGGCTACACCTTC; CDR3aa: CASSFPGTGYGYTF
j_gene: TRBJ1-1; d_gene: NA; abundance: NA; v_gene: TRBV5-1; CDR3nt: TGCGCCAGCACCGCTGGACGTAAGGACAGAAGGAACACTGAAGCTTTCTTT; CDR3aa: CASTAGRKDRRNTEAFF
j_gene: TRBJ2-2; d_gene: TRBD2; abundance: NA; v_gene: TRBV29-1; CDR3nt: TGCAGCGGTAGCGGGATACGGGCCGGGGAGCTGTTTTTT; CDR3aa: CSGSGIRAGELFF
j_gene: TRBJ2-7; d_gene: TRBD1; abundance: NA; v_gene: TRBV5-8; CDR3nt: TGTGCCAGCAGCCTGGGACAGGGGGACTCCTACGAGCAGTACTTC; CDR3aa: CASSLGQGDSYEQYF
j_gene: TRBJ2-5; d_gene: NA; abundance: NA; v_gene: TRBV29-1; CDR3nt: TGCAGCGCCGCCCGGGGGAAGCGGGACCAAGAGACCCAGTACTTC; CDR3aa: CSAARGKRDQETQYF
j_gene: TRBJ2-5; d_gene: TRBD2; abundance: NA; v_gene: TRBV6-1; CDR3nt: TGTGCCAGCAGGGGACTAGCGGACAGACAGACCCAGTACTTC; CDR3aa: CASRGLADRQTQYF
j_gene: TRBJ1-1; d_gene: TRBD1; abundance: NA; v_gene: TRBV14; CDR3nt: TGTGCCAGCAGCCAAGATCCGAGGGGGCTGAAATCTGAAGCTTTCTTT; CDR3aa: CASSQDPRGLKSEAFF
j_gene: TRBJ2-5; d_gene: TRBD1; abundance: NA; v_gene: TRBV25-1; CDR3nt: TGTGCCAGCTCCAAAACAAGACAGGGGCAGGAGACCCAGTACTTC; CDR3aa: CASSKTRQGQETQYF
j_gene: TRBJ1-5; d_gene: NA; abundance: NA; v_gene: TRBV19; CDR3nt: TGTGCCAGTAGTAGATCGTCGGTCGGTCAGCCCCAGCATTTT; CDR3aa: CASSRSSVGQPQHF
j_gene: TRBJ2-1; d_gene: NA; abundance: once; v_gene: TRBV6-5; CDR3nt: TGTGCCAGCAGTTACGGGGAGTTGGGCTACAATGAGCAGTTCTTC; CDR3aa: CASSYGELGYNEQFF